This TCR beta chain was observed in a study of blood T cell repertoires in COVID-19. Clones were read by immunoSEQ multiplex PCR, and TCRdb kept only the in-frame ones, dropping some. The table includes about 430,000 clones, 75% to 90% detected once. Study members were between about 18 and 95 years old and lived in around 24 US regions. The CDR3 is made up of 17 amino acids. The germline gives CDR1 SNHLY, CDR2 FYNNEI. Trimming shortened V by 4 bases and J by 0 bases, and 15 bases separated the two germline ends. The sequence came from a man aged 30 to 39 who had recovered from COVID-19. V is TRBV2 and J is TRBJ2-2; D is ambiguous. The sequencing input was PBMCs or T cells enriched from blood (not recorded which). In nucleotides, the CDR3 is TGTGCCAGCAGTGCTCGTCCGGTCGCCGCGAACACCGGGGAGCTGTTTTTT. Translated: CASSARPVAANTGELFF.